These 16 T cell receptor beta chains share one sample of origin, sequenced in a study of OX40 agonist ivuxolimab in advanced cancers. Method: immunoSEQ multiplex PCR; TCRdb's copy keeps in-frame clones and lacks some. The repertoire includes 80,000 or so clones, approximately 90% of them detected once, and approximately 0.2% sits in the top ten. This specimen consisted of CD4+ or CD8+ T cells sorted from blood, obtained in a trial of the OX40 agonist ivuxolimab. The source of these receptors is an adult with an advanced solid tumor such as melanoma, head and neck, liver or kidney cancer.

V gene TRBV15 combines with J gene TRBJ1-4, with D maybe TRBD1 (5 bases). Germline V gives CDR1 LNHNV, CDR2 YYDKDF (reference sequence). Trimming pared 6 bases from V and 5 bases from J, leaving 16 bases between. The CDR3 is 15 amino acids. CDR3 sequence reads: CATRRGGFENEKLFF. CDR3 nucleotide sequence: TGTGCCACCAGGAGGGGAGGGTTTGAAAATGAAAAACTGTTTTTT.

This chain uses TRBV19 with TRBJ1-4; possible D gene TRBD1, 5 bases. The CDR3 contains 15 residues. Deletions cut 3 bases from V and 7 bases from J, with 15 bases between. Germline CDR1 is LNHDA and CDR2 is SQIVND (reference sequence). The CDR3 coding sequence is TGTGCCAGTAGTATTCGGGGGACCCGAGGTGAAAAACTGTTTTTT. Amino acid sequence: CASSIRGTRGEKLFF. The full variable domain, with the rest looked up from reference TRBV19 and TRBJ1-4, is DGGITQSPKYLFRKEGQNVTLSCEQNLNHDAMYWYRQDPGQGLRLIYYSQIVNDFQKGDIAEGYSVSREKKESFPLTVTSAQKNPTAFYLCASSIRGTRGEKLFFGSGTQLSVL.

The chain uses TRBV30 and TRBJ1-4, with TRBD1 matching 8 bases. Germline CDR1 and CDR2: GTSNPN and SVGIG (reference sequence). The trim removed 1 base at V and 7 bases at J, leaving 5 bases unmatched. This CDR3 region has 14 residues. CDR3 in amino acids: CAWSGGTGTEKLFF. The CDR3 DNA reads as TGTGCCTGGAGTGGTGGGACAGGAACTGAAAAACTGTTTTTT.

CDR3 amino acids: CASSLEGQVKNIQYF. CDR3 nucleotide sequence: TGCGCCAGCAGCTTGGAGGGCCAGGTCAAAAACATTCAGTACTTC. This rearrangement joins TRBV5-1 to TRBJ2-4, with D hard to call. V lost 0 bases and J 3 bases, leaving 10 bases between the germline ends. Per the germline V gene, CDR1 is SGHRS and CDR2 is YFSETQ. This CDR3 has 15 amino acids.

The rearrangement joins TRBV4-1 to TRBJ2-1; TRBD2 aligns across 7 bases. Germline lookup yields CDR1 MGHRA and CDR2 YSYEKL. The trim removed 3 bases at V and 3 bases at J, leaving 2 bases unmatched. This CDR3 is 14 amino acids long. The CDR3 DNA sequence: TGCGCCAGCAGCCATGCGGGAGTCTACAATGAGCAGTTCTTC. The encoded protein is CASSHAGVYNEQFF.

This chain connects TRBV5-1 to TRBJ2-3, with a weak D call TRBD2 (5 bases). The CDR3 contains 15 residues. Trimming cost V 4 bases and J 0 bases, with 12 bases left between them. Germline CDR1 is SGHRS and CDR2 is YFSETQ. CDR3 residues: CASSIRGSSTDTQYF. CDR3 sequence (DNA): TGCGCCAGCAGCATCCGGGGATCTAGCACAGATACGCAGTATTTT.

This CDR3 reads CASSEYRGAAGELFF. CDR3 sequence (DNA): TGTGCCAGCAGTGAATACAGGGGCGCGGCCGGGGAGCTGTTTTTT. The chain combines TRBV6-1 with TRBJ2-2; TRBD1 aligns across 7 bases. Germline values: CDR1 MNHNS, CDR2 SASEGT. The CDR3 is made up of 15 amino acids. Trimming at V came to 2 bases and at J to 6 bases, leaving 6 bases not matched to a gene.

This CDR3 reads CASSFVSEQFF. The DNA of the CDR3 is TGTGCCAGCAGTTTCGTGTCTGAACAGTTCTTC. V and J are TRBV28 and TRBJ2-1; no definite D call. The germline V gene has CDR1 MDHEN and CDR2 SYDVKM. There are 11 residues in the CDR3. V lost 3 bases to trimming and J lost 13 bases, with 10 bases between them. The variable domain in full, with the rest retrieved from reference TRBV28 and TRBJ2-1, is DVKVTQSSRYLVKRTGEKVFLECVQDMDHENMFWYRQDPGLGLRLIYFSYDVKMKEKGDIPEGYSVSREKKERFSLILESASTNQTSMYLCASSFVSEQFFGPGTRLTVL.

V usage is TRBV7-8 and J usage is TRBJ2-1; 12 nucleotides line up with TRBD2. The CDR3 runs 20 residues. From germline, CDR1 is SGHVS and CDR2 FQNEAQ. Trimming at V came to 5 bases and at J to 0 bases, leaving 14 bases not matched to a gene. CDR3 nucleotides: TGTGCCAGCAGCACGCTAGCGGGGGGGACCACCAGACGCTCCTACAATGAGCAGTTCTTC. The encoded protein is CASSTLAGGTTRRSYNEQFF.

The rearrangement uses TRBV2 and TRBJ1-1, with 8 positions matching TRBD1. The CDR3 is 14 amino acids. In germline, CDR1 is SNHLY, CDR2 FYNNEI. The J segment lost 1 base and the V segment lost 9 bases, leaving 7 bases of the junction unmatched. CDR3: CASSRQGQNTEAFF. CDR3 sequence (DNA): TGTGCCAGTTCTCGACAGGGGCAGAACACTGAAGCTTTCTTT.

The chain's CDR3 is CAWSVGRGYGNQPQHF. The DNA for the CDR3 is TGTGCCTGGAGTGTAGGAAGGGGATACGGCAATCAGCCCCAGCATTTT. J is TRBJ1-5 and V is TRBV30; D possibly corresponds to TRBD1 (5 bases). Trimming took 0 bases from V and 2 from J, leaving 14 bases between them. CDR1 and CDR2 from the germline V gene are GTSNPN and SVGIG (reference sequence). CDR3 length: 16 residues.

With respect to this clone: At the DNA level, this CDR3 is encoded by other sequences in the same sample as well. The V and J genes are TRBV9 and TRBJ2-6; no clear D. The CDR3 is made up of 15 amino acids. Germline V gene data show CDR1 as SGDLS and CDR2 as YYNGEE. V lost 0 bases and J 1 base, leaving 5 bases between the germline ends. The DNA for the CDR3 is TGTGCCAGCAGCGTAGTGGGGTCTGGGGCCAACGTCCTGACTTTC. Protein sequence: CASSVVGSGANVLTF.

This sequence joins TRBV10-1 and TRBJ2-2; perhaps TRBD2 as D (5 bases). The V end was cut by 3 bases, the J end by 2 bases, with 13 bases between. The CDR3 has 16 residues. In germline, CDR1 is WNHNN, CDR2 SYGVQD (reference sequence). The CDR3 loop reads CASSDGLPSNTGELFF. In DNA, the CDR3 is TGCGCCAGCAGTGACGGACTGCCCAGTAACACCGGGGAGCTGTTTTTT.

The chain is built from TRBV5-1 and TRBJ2-3; the match to TRBD2 covers 8 bases. Germline V gene lookup returns CDR1 SGHRS and CDR2 YFSETQ. The CDR3 runs 16 residues. V gave up 0 bases and J gave up 1 base; unmatched junction bases: 4. CDR3 nucleotides: TGCGCCAGCAGCTTGGAAGCGGGGGCGGGCACAGATACGCAGTATTTT. It encodes CASSLEAGAGTDTQYF.

V and J are TRBV30 and TRBJ2-5; 8 bases match TRBD1. This CDR3 is built from 15 residues. V shed 0 bases, J shed 5 bases, and the junction held 8 bases outside the gene matches. Germline loops: CDR1 GTSNPN, CDR2 SVGIG (reference sequence). The CDR3 protein is CAWSVPQGARETQYF. CDR3 bases: TGTGCCTGGAGTGTACCGCAGGGGGCCCGGGAGACCCAGTACTTC.

The V gene is TRBV5-4, the J gene TRBJ2-3; 10 bases fit TRBD2. Germline-derived CDR1 and CDR2 are SGHNT and YYREEE (reference sequence). After removal of 4 bases from V and 6 bases from J, the junction contained 11 bases not matched to a gene. The CDR3 runs to 16 residues. CDR3 sequence: CASSPSSGRAGDTQYF. CDR3 DNA sequence: TGTGCCAGCAGCCCATCCAGCGGGAGGGCGGGTGATACGCAGTATTTT.